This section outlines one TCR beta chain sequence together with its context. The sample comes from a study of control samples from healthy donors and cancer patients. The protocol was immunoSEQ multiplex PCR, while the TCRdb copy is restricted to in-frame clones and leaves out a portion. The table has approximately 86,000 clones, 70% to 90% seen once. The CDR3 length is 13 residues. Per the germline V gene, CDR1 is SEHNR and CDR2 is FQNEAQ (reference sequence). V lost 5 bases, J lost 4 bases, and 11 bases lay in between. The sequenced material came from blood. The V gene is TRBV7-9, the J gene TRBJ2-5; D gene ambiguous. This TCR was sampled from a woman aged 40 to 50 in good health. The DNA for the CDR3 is TGTGCCAGCAGCACCGGTGGCCCAGAGACCCAGTACTTC. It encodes CASSTGGPETQYF.